The 22 T cell receptor beta chains below all came from one sample that was sequenced in a study of T cells in Graves' hyperthyroidism and ophthalmopathy. There were TCR beta CDR3 regions amplified from RNA transcripts. When the TCR CDR3 underwent first-round RT-PCR, the HTBI primer set was used. TCRdb used MiXCR to reprocess the multiplex PCR reads, holding one entry per CDR3 protein. Found here are 700,000 to 950,000 distinct CDR3 sequences, over 35% of them singletons; the top ten hold about a third. Material for sequencing was blood. The receptors originated from a woman aged 40 to 49 with Graves' hyperthyroidism.

This clonotype was detected only a few times. The gene calls are TRBV7-9 and TRBJ2-7; D gene uncertain. The DNA end is a closer match to TRBJ2-1, so the J assignment may be wrong. CDR3 size: 13 residues. Germline V lookup: CDR1 SEHNR, CDR2 FQNEAQ (reference sequence). CDR3 residues: CASSLGHYNEQFF. In DNA, the CDR3 is TGTGCCAGCAGCTTAGGACACTACAATGAGCAGTTCTTC.

The V gene is TRBV9, the J gene TRBJ2-7, with D possibly being TRBD2 (5 bases). The CDR3 loop spans 17 amino acids. The ends were cut back, 4 bases at V and 5 bases at J, with 25 bases in the middle. CDR1 is SGDLS, CDR2 YYNGEE, per germline. DNA for the CDR3: TGTGCCAGCAGCCAAGCGCATACGAGGAGATGGCGGGACGAGCAGTACTTC. This sequence encodes CASSQAHTRRWRDEQYF.

In regard to this clonotype: The conserved final phenylalanine or tryptophan is absent from the CDR3, which likely points to a read error. V is TRBV5-6 and J is TRBJ2-7; D not certain. The germline gives CDR1 SGHDT, CDR2 YYEEEE. The V gene lost 0 bases and the J gene lost 2 bases, with 12 bases spanning the gap. This CDR3 comprises 15 residues. Here the CDR3 DNA reads TGTGCCAGCAGCTTGGCCCGGATAGTCACCTACGAGCAGTACCTC. Amino acids: CASSLARIVTYEQYL.

The sample holds a few counts of this clonotype. The genes are TRBV15 and TRBJ2-6, with a weak D call TRBD2 (6 bases). CDR1 and CDR2 (germline): LNHNV, YYDKDF (reference sequence). The CDR3 is 16 residues long. Trimming shortened V by 5 bases and J by 4 bases, and 15 bases separated the two germline ends. The CDR3 loop is CATSRREGPGANVLTF. The CDR3 DNA sequence: TGTGCCACCAGCCGGAGGGAAGGTCCCGGGGCCAACGTCCTGACTTTC.

This clonotype has ten or more counts. The V and J genes are TRBV29-1 and TRBJ2-2; 9 bases align to TRBD1. This CDR3 comprises 13 residues. V lost 3 bases and J lost 11; bases outside the gene matches: 7. CDR1 and CDR2 (germline): SQVTM, ANQGSEA. The CDR3 DNA reads as TGCAGCGTTGAGGGGACAGGGTCTTATGAGCTGTTTTTT. It codes for CSVEGTGSYELFF.

This clonotype has ten or more counts. The rearrangement uses TRBV10-3 and TRBJ1-3; possible D gene TRBD1, 6 bases. The length of the CDR3 is 14 residues. Germline V gives CDR1 ENHRY, CDR2 SYGVKD. V lost 11 bases and J lost 0, with 14 bases in between. CDR3 nucleotide sequence: TGTGCCTCGGGACATATGGCCTCTGGAAACACCATATATTTT. Translating it yields CASGHMASGNTIYF.

This clonotype was seen a handful of times. The chain joins TRBV27 to TRBJ1-4; TRBD1 agrees at 7 bases. The J segment lost 3 bases and the V segment lost 7 bases, leaving 2 bases of the junction unmatched. CDR1 is MNHEY and CDR2 is SMNVEV in the germline V gene (reference sequence). The CDR3 covers 13 residues. CDR3 loop: CASTGQANEKLFF. CDR3 sequence (DNA): TGTGCCAGCACCGGACAGGCTAATGAAAAACTGTTTTTT.

This clonotype was counted many times. The rearrangement joins TRBV12-3 or TRBV12-4 to TRBJ1-1, with unresolved D. V was pared by 8 bases and J by 1 base, with 11 bases between. The CDR3 has 13 residues. The CDR3 bases are TGTGCCAGCGGTCCGGGGTGGAACACTGAAGCTTTCTTT. Translation gives CASGPGWNTEAFF.

Remarks on this clonotype: Its ends do not fully match the called genes, so a read error is possible. The chain joins TRBV7-8 to TRBJ2-2; a possible D gene is TRBD2 (6 bases). The CDR3 covers 14 residues. Germline V gene lookup returns CDR1 SGHVS and CDR2 FQNEAQ. The CDR3 coding sequence is TGTGCCAGCAAATTGGGGTCAAACACCGGGGGGCTGTTTTTT. Protein product: CASKLGSNTGGLFF.

The chain is built from TRBV10-2 and TRBJ1-1; D not resolved. V was trimmed by 6 bases and J by 0 bases, leaving 11 bases between them. The CDR3 has 14 amino acids. Germline values: CDR1 WSHSY, CDR2 SAAADI. The CDR3 region has the DNA TGCGCCAGCAGATCAGGACTCGTGAACACTGAAGCTTTCTTT. Protein product: CASRSGLVNTEAFF.

The table lists this clonotype with many counts. The V and J genes are TRBV7-9 and TRBJ2-2; 8 nucleotides line up with TRBD1. There are 15 residues in the CDR3. After removal of 3 bases from V and 4 bases from J, the junction contained 4 bases not matched to a gene. The germline gives CDR1 SEHNR, CDR2 FQNEAQ (reference sequence). The CDR3 nucleotides read TGTGCCAGCAGCTTCGGACAGGGCACCACCGGGGAGCTGTTTTTT. Its protein is CASSFGQGTTGELFF.

The rearrangement uses TRBV2 and TRBJ1-2, with D hard to call. Germline-derived CDR1 and CDR2 are SNHLY and FYNNEI. V dropped 5 bases and J dropped 5 bases, with 15 bases sitting between them. The CDR3 spans 14 residues. CDR3 in amino acids: CASSYSGSQYGYTF. In DNA form, the CDR3 reads TGTGCCAGCAGTTACTCGGGCAGCCAATATGGCTACACCTTC. Variable domain in full (rest from reference TRBV2 and TRBJ1-2): EPEVTQTPSHQVTQMGQEVILRCVPISNHLYFYWYRQILGQKVEFLVSFYNNEISEKSEIFDDQFSVERPDGSNFTLKIRSTKLEDSAMYFCASSYSGSQYGYTFGSGTRLTVV.

This clonotype was seen just once. The V call is TRBV7-9, the J call TRBJ1-4; D is perhaps TRBD1 (5 bases). The germline V gene encodes CDR1 SEHNR and CDR2 FQNEAQ (reference sequence). This CDR3 region has 14 residues. Between the trimmed V and J ends, which lost 5 bases and 8 bases, there was a span of 15 bases. The CDR3 nucleotides are TGTGCCAGCAGCCGAAGGGGAGCGGGGGAAAAACTGTTTTTT. This encodes CASSRRGAGEKLFF.

This clonotype was counted many times. The chain has TRBV12-3 or TRBV12-4 and TRBJ2-2, with D perhaps TRBD2 (7 bases). Deletions cut 1 base from V and 7 bases from J, with 16 bases between. The CDR3 loop spans 16 amino acids. The CDR3: CASSLVIQGRDGELFF. The CDR3 coding sequence is TGTGCCAGCAGTTTAGTTATCCAGGGGAGGGACGGGGAGCTGTTTTTT.

V is TRBV7-2 and J is TRBJ2-7; D may be TRBD1 (6 bases). The V gene's germline CDR1 is SGHTA and CDR2 FQGNSA. V dropped 7 bases and J dropped 3 bases, with 16 bases sitting between them. This CDR3 is built from 14 residues. As DNA, the CDR3 is TGTGCCAGCACAAAGACAGGCGTCTACTACGAGCAGTACTTC. It translates to CASTKTGVYYEQYF.

With regard to this clonotype: A much larger clone sits a single nucleotide away, making a read error possible. The chain uses TRBV10-3 and TRBJ2-6; D is unclear. Germline loops: CDR1 ENHRY, CDR2 SYGVKD. The CDR3 has 17 residues. V lost 5 bases, J lost 2 bases, and 16 bases lay in between. This CDR3 is CAISSNVRAAGANVLTF. The CDR3 DNA is TGTGCCATCAGTTCCAACGTTAGGGCGGCTGGGGCCAACGTCCTGACTTTC.

Points on this clonotype: The junction departs from the called germline gene at one end, perhaps through a read error. The chain employs TRBV10-1 and TRBJ2-7; the D call may be TRBD1 or TRBD2 (5 bases each). Per the germline V gene, CDR1 is WNHNN and CDR2 is SYGVQD (reference sequence). The CDR3 runs 13 residues. CDR3 sequence (DNA): TGTGCCAGTTCGCCGGGACCAGCCTACGAGCAGTACTTC. Translating gives CASSPGPAYEQYF.

On this clonotype: At one end, the junction sequence differs from germline, possibly due to a read error. V usage is TRBV10-3 and J usage is TRBJ2-6, with D perhaps matching TRBD1 (6 bases). The V gene's germline CDR1 is ENHRY and CDR2 SYGVKD. The CDR3 runs to 17 residues. CDR3 nucleotide sequence: TGTGCCAGCAGTTACCGAACAGGGTTCTCTGGGGCCAACGTCCTGACTTTC. Protein sequence: CASSYRTGFSGANVLTF.

The J gene is TRBJ1-5, the V gene TRBV7-9, with unresolved D. This CDR3 comprises 17 residues. The V end was cut by 2 bases, the J end by 0 bases, with 14 bases between. Germline V gives CDR1 SEHNR, CDR2 FQNEAQ (reference sequence). The CDR3 sequence is CASSLSSGSDSNQPQHF. CDR3 DNA: TGTGCCAGCAGCTTAAGTTCAGGCAGCGATAGCAATCAGCCCCAGCATTTT.

This clonotype was seen many times. The rearrangement joins TRBV2 to TRBJ2-7; the D gene could be TRBD1 or TRBD2 (6 bases each). This CDR3 contains 15 residues. Germline assignment: CDR1 SNHLY and CDR2 FYNNEI. Trimming left V 5 bases short and J 5 bases short, with 19 bases between. The CDR3 here is CASSPKGGPVHEQYF. CDR3 nucleotide sequence: TGTGCCAGCAGTCCAAAGGGGGGACCGGTCCACGAGCAGTACTTC.

This clonotype was seen many times. V gene TRBV20-1 combines with J gene TRBJ2-7; D might be TRBD1 (5 bases). With 6 bases removed from V and 0 bases from J, the gap between germline ends came to 15 bases. The CDR3 is 14 amino acids. Germline CDR1 DFQATT, CDR2 SNEGSKA (reference sequence). CDR3 protein: CSADAQENSYEQYF. The CDR3 DNA reads TGCAGTGCGGACGCACAGGAGAACTCCTACGAGCAGTACTTC.

V gene TRBV2 combines with J gene TRBJ1-5; TRBD1 agrees at 7 bases. This CDR3 has 16 amino acids. With V trimmed by 2 bases and J by 1 base, 5 bases remained unmatched. Germline CDR1 reads SNHLY; CDR2 reads FYNNEI. The CDR3 DNA follows: TGTGCCAGCAGTGAATTGTCAGGGGGGAGCAATCAGCCCCAGCATTTT. Residues: CASSELSGGSNQPQHF.